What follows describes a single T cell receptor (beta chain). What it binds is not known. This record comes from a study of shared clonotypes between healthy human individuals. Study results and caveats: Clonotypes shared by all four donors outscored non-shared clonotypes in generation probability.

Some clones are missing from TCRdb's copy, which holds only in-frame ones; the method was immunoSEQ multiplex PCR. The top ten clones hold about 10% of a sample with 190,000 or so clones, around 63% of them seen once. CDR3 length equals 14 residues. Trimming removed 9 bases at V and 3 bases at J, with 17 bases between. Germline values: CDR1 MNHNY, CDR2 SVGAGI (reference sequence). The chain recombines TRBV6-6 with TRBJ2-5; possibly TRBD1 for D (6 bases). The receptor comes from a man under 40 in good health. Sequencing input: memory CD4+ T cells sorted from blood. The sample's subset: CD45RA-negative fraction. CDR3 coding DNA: TGTGCCAGGGACACACTGGACAGAAAAGAGACCCAGTACTTC. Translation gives CARDTLDRKETQYF.